Following are 18 T cell receptor beta chains from one sample sequenced in a study of CD8 T cells in ankylosing spondylitis. From the 5' RACE reads, TCRdb called clonotypes with MiXCR, one entry per CDR3 protein. Of roughly 230,000 distinct CDR3 sequences in the sample, 8% to 11% were seen once. The sequencing input was blood, either unsorted or a sorted T cell fraction (not recorded which). Receptors were obtained from a male donor with ankylosing spondylitis or in good health (not recorded which).

This clonotype was observed many times. The rearrangement links TRBV12-3 or TRBV12-4 to TRBJ2-5; TRBD1 matches at 7 bases. This CDR3 is 14 amino acids long. Germline trimming cut 1 base from V and 2 bases from J; bases unmatched to any gene: 1. CDR3 residues: CASSLGRGQETQYF. The CDR3 DNA reads TGTGCCAGCAGTTTAGGCAGGGGGCAAGAGACCCAGTACTTC.

The rearrangement joins TRBV30 to TRBJ1-1; D is uncertain. Trimming removed 4 bases at V and 4 bases at J, with 13 bases between. Germline CDR1 is GTSNPN and CDR2 is SVGIG (reference sequence). This CDR3 spans 13 amino acids. Here the CDR3 DNA reads TGTGCCTGGAATCGTTTCCAGGCCACTGAAGCTTTCTTT. Protein sequence: CAWNRFQATEAFF.

This clonotype was counted ten times or more. The J gene is TRBJ1-2, the V gene TRBV7-9; D gene ambiguous. Trimming cost V 5 bases and J 0 bases, with 19 bases left between them. Per the germline V gene, CDR1 is SEHNR and CDR2 is FQNEAQ (reference sequence). This CDR3 contains 17 residues. The CDR3 is CASSAIADGGSNYGYTF. The CDR3 region has the DNA TGTGCCAGCAGCGCTATTGCGGACGGAGGCTCTAACTATGGCTACACCTTC.

The V gene is TRBV13, the J gene TRBJ2-5; 7 bases fit TRBD1. Germline loops: CDR1 PRHDT, CDR2 FYEKMQ (reference sequence). The CDR3 has 15 amino acids. With V trimmed by 5 bases and J by 4 bases, 10 bases remained unmatched. CDR3 bases: TGTGCCAGCAGCGGAAGACAGGGTGTGGGAGAGACCCAGTACTTC. It encodes CASSGRQGVGETQYF.

This clonotype was seen ten or more times. In nucleotides, the CDR3 is TGTGCCAGCAGCTTGGCGGCAGGGGCATCCTACGAGCAGTACTTC. Encoded protein: CASSLAAGASYEQYF. The chain employs TRBV5-4 and TRBJ2-7, with D perhaps TRBD1 (6 bases). The V gene lost 0 bases and the J gene lost 1 base, with 11 bases spanning the gap. This CDR3 contains 15 residues. The V gene's germline CDR1 is SGHNT and CDR2 YYREEE (reference sequence).

V usage is TRBV30 and J usage is TRBJ1-5, with 9 bases matching TRBD1. The CDR3 extends over 14 amino acids. V lost 1 base to trimming and J lost 2 bases; unmatched junction nucleotides: 0. Germline assignment: CDR1 GTSNPN and CDR2 SVGIG (reference sequence). The CDR3 nucleotides read TGTGCCTGGAGTGGGGACAGGGGCAATCAGCCCCAGCATTTT. Translated: CAWSGDRGNQPQHF.

V and J are TRBV28 and TRBJ2-7; 13 nucleotides align to TRBD2. The CDR3 has 15 residues. Per the germline V gene, CDR1 is MDHEN and CDR2 is SYDVKM. J was trimmed by 2 bases and V by 6 bases; bases with no gene match: 4. In nucleotides, the CDR3 is TGTGCCAGCAGCCCGGGACTAGCGGGAACCTACGAGCAGTACTTC. Its protein is CASSPGLAGTYEQYF.

Remarks on this clonotype: A single base separates this from a much larger clone, so it may be a read error. The genes are TRBV10-3 and TRBJ2-5; 10 positions match TRBD1. CDR1 and CDR2 (germline): ENHRY, SYGVKD. The V gene end was trimmed by 4 bases and the J gene end by 5 bases; junction bases not matched to a gene: 7. There are 15 residues in the CDR3. The CDR3 sequence: CAISASTGGGETQYF. The CDR3 DNA sequence: TGTGCCATCAGTGCCTCGACAGGGGGCGGGGAGACCCAGTACTTC.

The table lists this clonotype with many counts. This chain joins TRBV12-3 or TRBV12-4 and TRBJ1-2; 10 bases are a match to TRBD1. CDR3 length: 15 residues. V lost 2 bases and J lost 5; bases outside the gene matches: 5. The CDR3 region is CASSLRGQGLYGYTF. The CDR3 DNA follows: TGTGCCAGCAGTTTACGGGGACAGGGGTTATATGGCTACACCTTC.

This clonotype was detected only once. This sequence may be a read error, since a much larger clone differs from it by one base. The chain is built from TRBV29-1 and TRBJ2-3, with D perhaps assigned TRBD1 or TRBD2 (5 bases each). This CDR3 has 14 residues. Between the trimmed V and J ends, which lost 6 bases and 4 bases, there was a span of 17 bases. Germline CDR1 is SQVTM and CDR2 is ANQGSEA. The CDR3 coding sequence is TGCAGCGTCGCTAACCCGGGGCCCGCAGATACGCAGTATTTT. It is translated as CSVANPGPADTQYF.

This rearrangement joins TRBV7-9 to TRBJ2-1; D uncertain. V was cut by 8 bases and J by 6 bases, with 11 bases left in between. The CDR3 is 12 amino acids. Germline values: CDR1 SEHNR, CDR2 FQNEAQ (reference sequence). The CDR3 loop reads CASVLTTNEQFF. In DNA, the CDR3 is TGTGCCAGCGTGCTAACGACCAATGAGCAGTTCTTC. Full variable domain (outside the CDR3, taken from reference TRBV7-9 and TRBJ2-1): DTGVSQNPRHKITKRGQNVTFRCDPISEHNRLYWYRQTLGQGPEFLTYFQNEAQLEKSRLLSDRFSAERPKGSFSTLEIQRTEQGDSAMYLCASVLTTNEQFFGPGTRLTVL.

The rearrangement uses TRBV21-1 and TRBJ2-3. TRBV21-1 constitutes a pseudogene. The CDR3 is 11 residues long. The CDR3 loop reads CAETHADTQYF. The CDR3 DNA follows: TGTGCCGAAACGCACGCAGATACGCAGTATTTT.

This clonotype was seen repeatedly, ten times or more. The rearrangement joins TRBV2 to TRBJ1-6, with 9 positions matching TRBD1. The CDR3 has 14 amino acids. The V segment lost 5 bases and the J segment 7 bases; nucleotides outside the gene matches: 3. Germline loops: CDR1 SNHLY, CDR2 FYNNEI. The CDR3 nucleotides read TGTGCCAGCAGTTCCGGGACAGGGAATTCACCCCTCCACTTT. Translating gives CASSSGTGNSPLHF. The full variable domain, completed using reference TRBV2 and TRBJ1-6, is EPEVTQTPSHQVTQMGQEVILRCVPISNHLYFYWYRQILGQKVEFLVSFYNNEISEKSEIFDDQFSVERPDGSNFTLKIRSTKLEDSAMYFCASSSGTGNSPLHFGNGTRLTVT.

The table lists this clonotype with many counts. The V gene is TRBV3-1, the J gene TRBJ2-5; D is possibly TRBD2 (5 bases). Trimming left V 5 bases short and J 5 bases short, with 21 bases between. The CDR3 length is 16 residues. Germline V lookup: CDR1 LGHDT, CDR2 YNNKEL (reference sequence). The CDR3, as DNA: TGTGCCAGCAGCACCCAGGTTAGGGAGTTGGGGGAGACCCAGTACTTC. It yields the protein CASSTQVRELGETQYF.

The chain joins TRBV6-5 to TRBJ1-2; D not resolved. The V and J ends lost 6 bases and 6 bases respectively, with 14 bases between them. The CDR3 spans 13 residues. Germline CDR1 reads MNHEY; CDR2 reads SVGAGI. CDR3 loop: CASSEIGLDGYTF. CDR3 nucleotide sequence: TGTGCCAGCAGCGAAATCGGACTCGATGGCTACACCTTC.

As to this clonotype: With a much larger clone just one base away, this may be a read error. This chain joins TRBV12-3 or TRBV12-4 and TRBJ2-7; TRBD2 is a possible D gene (5 bases). This CDR3 contains 18 residues. CDR3 nucleotide sequence: TGTGCCAGCAGTCCGCGGGCCACCGTAGGTGTAAGCTCCTACGCGCAGTACTTC. It yields the protein CASSPRATVGVSSYAQYF.

The table lists this clonotype with many counts. V and J are TRBV4-1 and TRBJ2-1; 8 bases match TRBD2. The germline CDR1 and CDR2 sequences are MGHRA and YSYEKL. V trimming: 3 bases; J trimming: 9 bases; junction bases outside the gene matches: 13. The CDR3 sequence is 16 residues long. The CDR3 sequence: CASSHIAGGGRGEQFF. CDR3 in DNA: TGCGCCAGCAGCCACATCGCGGGCGGGGGGCGAGGTGAGCAGTTCTTC.

The genes are TRBV18 and TRBJ2-7; D is undetermined. This CDR3 comprises 14 residues. V was shortened by 2 bases and J by 5 bases, with 13 bases between the two germline ends. CDR1 is KGHSH, CDR2 LQKENI, per germline. Written as DNA, the CDR3 is TGTGCCAGCTCACCAGATCAGTCGGGTCACGAGCAGTACTTC. This encodes CASSPDQSGHEQYF.